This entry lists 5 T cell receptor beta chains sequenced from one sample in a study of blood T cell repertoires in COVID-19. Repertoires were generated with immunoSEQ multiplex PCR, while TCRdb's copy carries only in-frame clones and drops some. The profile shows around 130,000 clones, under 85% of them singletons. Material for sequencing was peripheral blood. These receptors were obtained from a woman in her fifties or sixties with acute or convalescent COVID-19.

The CDR3: CASSQVATNYGYTF. CDR3 in DNA: TGCGCCAGCAGCCAAGTAGCGACTAACTATGGCTACACCTTC. The rearrangement links TRBV4-1 to TRBJ1-2; D is uncertain. The germline gives CDR1 MGHRA, CDR2 YSYEKL. The CDR3 is 14 residues long. V dropped 1 base and J dropped 0 bases, with 6 bases sitting between them.

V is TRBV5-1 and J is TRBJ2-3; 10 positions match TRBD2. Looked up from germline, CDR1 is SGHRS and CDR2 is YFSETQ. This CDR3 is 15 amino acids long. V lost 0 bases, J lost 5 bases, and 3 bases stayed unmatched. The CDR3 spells CASSLVSSGGDTQYF. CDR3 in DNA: TGCGCCAGCAGCTTGGTGTCTAGCGGGGGAGATACGCAGTATTTT.

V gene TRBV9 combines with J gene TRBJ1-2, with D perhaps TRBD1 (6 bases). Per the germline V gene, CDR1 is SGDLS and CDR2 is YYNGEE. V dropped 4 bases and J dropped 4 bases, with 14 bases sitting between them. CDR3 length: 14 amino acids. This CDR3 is CASSLQGRGYGYTF. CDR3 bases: TGTGCCAGCAGCCTCCAGGGGCGAGGCTATGGCTACACCTTC.

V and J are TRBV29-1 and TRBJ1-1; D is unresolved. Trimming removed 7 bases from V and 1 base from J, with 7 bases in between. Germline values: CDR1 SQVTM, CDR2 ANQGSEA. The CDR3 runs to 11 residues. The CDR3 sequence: CSAQANTEAFF. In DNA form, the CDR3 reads TGCAGCGCCCAAGCGAACACTGAAGCTTTCTTT.

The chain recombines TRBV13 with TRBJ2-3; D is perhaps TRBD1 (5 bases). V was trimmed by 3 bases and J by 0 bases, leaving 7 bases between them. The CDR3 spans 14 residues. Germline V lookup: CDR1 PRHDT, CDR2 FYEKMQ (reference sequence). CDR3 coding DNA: TGTGCCAGCAGCTTGACAGCTAGCACAGATACGCAGTATTTT. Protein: CASSLTASTDTQYF.